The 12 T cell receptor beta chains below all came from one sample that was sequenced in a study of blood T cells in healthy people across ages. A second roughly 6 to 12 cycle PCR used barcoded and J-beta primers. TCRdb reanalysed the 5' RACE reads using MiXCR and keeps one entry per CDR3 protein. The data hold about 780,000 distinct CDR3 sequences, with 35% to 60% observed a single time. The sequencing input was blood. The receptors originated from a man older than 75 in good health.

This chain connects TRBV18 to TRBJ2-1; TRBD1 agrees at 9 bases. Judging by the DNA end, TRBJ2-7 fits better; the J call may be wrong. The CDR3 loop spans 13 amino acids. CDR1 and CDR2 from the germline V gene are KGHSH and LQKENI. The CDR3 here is CASTRDRDNEQYF. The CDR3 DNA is TGTGCCAGCACCCGGGACAGGGACAATGAGCAGTACTTC.

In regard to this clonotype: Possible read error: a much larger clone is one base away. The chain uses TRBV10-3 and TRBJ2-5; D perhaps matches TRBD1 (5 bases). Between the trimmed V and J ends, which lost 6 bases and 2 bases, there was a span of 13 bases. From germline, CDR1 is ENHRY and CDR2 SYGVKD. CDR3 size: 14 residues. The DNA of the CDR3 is TGTGCCATCAGCTATGGGGCAGAGCAAGAGACCCAGTACTTC. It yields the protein CAISYGAEQETQYF.

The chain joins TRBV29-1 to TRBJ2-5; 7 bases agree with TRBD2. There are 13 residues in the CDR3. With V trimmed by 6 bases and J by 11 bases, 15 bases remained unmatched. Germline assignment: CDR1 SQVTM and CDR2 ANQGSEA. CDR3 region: CSVRSGTNNEQYF. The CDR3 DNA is TGCAGCGTCAGAAGCGGGACGAACAATGAGCAGTACTTC.

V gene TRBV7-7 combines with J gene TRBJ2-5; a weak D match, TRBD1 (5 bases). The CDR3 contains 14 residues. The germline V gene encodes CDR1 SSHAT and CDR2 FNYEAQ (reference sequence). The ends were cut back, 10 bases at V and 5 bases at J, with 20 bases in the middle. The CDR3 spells CAKSREIRDETQYF. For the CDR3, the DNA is TGTGCCAAATCGCGAGAAATCAGGGATGAGACCCAGTACTTC.

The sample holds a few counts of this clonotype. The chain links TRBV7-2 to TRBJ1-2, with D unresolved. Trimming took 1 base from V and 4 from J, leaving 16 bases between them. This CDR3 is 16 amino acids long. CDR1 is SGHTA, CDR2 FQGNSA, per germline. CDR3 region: CASSLVSSPNLYGYTF. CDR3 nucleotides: TGTGCCAGCAGCTTAGTAAGCAGCCCAAACCTCTATGGCTACACCTTC.

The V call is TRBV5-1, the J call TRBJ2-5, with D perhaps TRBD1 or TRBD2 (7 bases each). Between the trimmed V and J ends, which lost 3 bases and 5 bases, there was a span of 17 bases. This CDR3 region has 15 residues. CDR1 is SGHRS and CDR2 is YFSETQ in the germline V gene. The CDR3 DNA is TGCGCCAGCAGCTCTGCGACAGGGAGGGTGGAGACCCAGTACTTC. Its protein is CASSSATGRVETQYF. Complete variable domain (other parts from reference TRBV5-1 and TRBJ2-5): KAGVTQTPRYLIKTRGQQVTLSCSPISGHRSVSWYQQTPGQGLQFLFEYFSETQRNKGNFPGRFSGRQFSNSRSEMNVSTLELGDSALYLCASSSATGRVETQYFGPGTRLLVL.

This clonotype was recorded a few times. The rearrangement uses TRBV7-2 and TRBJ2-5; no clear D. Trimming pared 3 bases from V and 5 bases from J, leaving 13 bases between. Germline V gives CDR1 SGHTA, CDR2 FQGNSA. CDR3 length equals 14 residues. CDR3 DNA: TGTGCCAGCAGCTTTTTGATGGGTCTCGAGACCCAGTACTTC. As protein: CASSFLMGLETQYF.

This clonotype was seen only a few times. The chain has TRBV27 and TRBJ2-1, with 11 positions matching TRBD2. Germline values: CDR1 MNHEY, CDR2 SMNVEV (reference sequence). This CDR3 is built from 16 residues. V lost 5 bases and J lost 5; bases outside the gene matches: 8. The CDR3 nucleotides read TGTGCCAGCAGTACACCGGGACTAGCGGTTAACAATGAGCAGTTCTTC. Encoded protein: CASSTPGLAVNNEQFF.

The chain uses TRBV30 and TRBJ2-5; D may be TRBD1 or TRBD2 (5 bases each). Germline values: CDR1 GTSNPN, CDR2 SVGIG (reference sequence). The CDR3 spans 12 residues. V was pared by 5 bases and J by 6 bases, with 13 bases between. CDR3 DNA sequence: TGTGCCTGGGGGGCTGGGGGTCAGACCCAGTACTTC. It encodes CAWGAGGQTQYF.

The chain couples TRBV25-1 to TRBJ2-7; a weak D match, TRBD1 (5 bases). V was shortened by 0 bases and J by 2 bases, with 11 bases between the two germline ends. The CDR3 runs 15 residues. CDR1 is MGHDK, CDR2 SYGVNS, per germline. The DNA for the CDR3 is TGTGCCAGCAGTGAATATGCCAGGGTGGCCTACGAGCAGTACTTC. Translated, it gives CASSEYARVAYEQYF.

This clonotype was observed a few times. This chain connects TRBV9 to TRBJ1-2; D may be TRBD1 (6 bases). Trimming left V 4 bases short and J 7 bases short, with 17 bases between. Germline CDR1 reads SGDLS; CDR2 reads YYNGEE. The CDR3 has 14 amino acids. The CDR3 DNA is TGTGCCAGCAGCTCAGTAGTCGTGGGGGCTGGCTACACCTTC. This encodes CASSSVVVGAGYTF. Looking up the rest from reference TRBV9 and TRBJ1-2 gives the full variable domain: DSGVTQTPKHLITATGQRVTLRCSPRSGDLSVYWYQQSLDQGLQFLIQYYNGEERAKGNILERFSAQQFPDLHSELNLSSLELGDSALYFCASSSVVVGAGYTFGSGTRLTVV.

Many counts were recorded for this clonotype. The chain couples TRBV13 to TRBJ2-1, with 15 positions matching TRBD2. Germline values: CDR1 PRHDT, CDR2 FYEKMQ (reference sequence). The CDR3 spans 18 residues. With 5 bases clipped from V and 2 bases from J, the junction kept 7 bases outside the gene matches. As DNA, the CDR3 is TGTGCCAGCAGCCCGGGGACTAGCGGGAGGAGGCCCTACAATGAGCAGTTCTTC. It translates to CASSPGTSGRRPYNEQFF.